This TCR beta chain derives from a study of vaccination and CD4 T cells after COVID-19. Study-level background: The study collected post-vaccine samples a median around 73 days after dose two, with a range of 14 to 241.

Germline V lookup: CDR1 WSHSY, CDR2 SAAADI. The CDR3 is 16 residues long. With 6 bases clipped from V and 4 bases from J, the junction kept 12 bases outside the gene matches. Sequenced with the Oncomine TCR Beta short-read assay was DNA taken from cultured CD4+ T cells. TCRdb passed the PCR reads through MiXCR, listing each CDR3 protein once. This table has roughly 20,000 distinct CDR3 sequences, around 40% appearing once. Notes on this clonotype: Its target is not known.

Treatment reported: approximately nine-day PBMC culture with coronavirus spike peptide pools or control peptides (ViraFEST assay). ViraFEST sequenced TCRs after peptide-pool expansion of antigen-specific T cells. The receptor was isolated from a human donor who received a COVID-19 vaccine. Sequencing was performed on CD4+ T cells from blood, cultured in vitro, taken before SARS-CoV-2 vaccination. The rearrangement joins TRBV10-2 to TRBJ2-3, with 8 bases aligning to TRBD2. The CDR3 coding sequence is TGCGCCAGCAGAAGGGGACTAGAGGGGATAGCAGATACGCAGTATTTT. It codes for CASRRGLEGIADTQYF.